A single sample is the source of the 29 T cell receptor beta chains below, sequenced in a study of blood T cell repertoires in COVID-19. Libraries were prepared by immunoSEQ multiplex PCR; TCRdb keeps only in-frame clonotypes and omits some of them. In the table there are 170,000 or so clones, more than 85% of which are singletons. The specimen was peripheral blood. These receptors originate from a man aged 55 to 70 with COVID-19, enrolled during active disease.

This clone was picked up one time. The rearrangement uses TRBV7-6 and TRBJ2-2, with D perhaps TRBD2 (5 bases). Germline-derived CDR1 and CDR2 are SGHVS and FNYEAQ. Trimming removed 5 bases at V and 1 base at J, with 8 bases between. This CDR3 is built from 14 residues. CDR3 sequence (DNA): TGTGCCAGCAGCCGGGATGTGAACACCGGGGAGCTGTTTTTT. Translating gives CASSRDVNTGELFF. The variable domain in full, completed from reference TRBV7-6 and TRBJ2-2, reads GAGVSQSPRYKVTKRGQDVALRCDPISGHVSLYWYRQALGQGPEFLTYFNYEAQQDKSGLPNDRFSAERPEGSISTLTIQRTEQRDSAMYRCASSRDVNTGELFFGEGSRLTVL.

This chain joins TRBV19 and TRBJ1-1; TRBD1 aligns across 7 bases. V was clipped by 4 bases and J by 0 bases; unmatched bases: 5. The CDR3 has 15 residues. Per the germline V gene, CDR1 is LNHDA and CDR2 is SQIVND (reference sequence). The CDR3: CASSTGDSMNTEAFF. CDR3 coding DNA: TGTGCCAGTAGTACGGGGGACAGCATGAACACTGAAGCTTTCTTT.

The rearrangement uses TRBV10-3 and TRBJ1-4; TRBD1 matches 9 bases. The V and J ends lost 2 bases and 7 bases, in that order; junction bases with no gene match: 5. CDR3 length: 15 residues. Germline CDR1 and CDR2: ENHRY and SYGVKD. CDR3 sequence: CAISERTGEGEKLFF. CDR3 coding DNA: TGTGCCATCAGTGAGAGGACAGGGGAGGGTGAAAAACTGTTTTTT.

The chain employs TRBV7-2 and TRBJ2-3, with 10 bases lining up with TRBD2. The trim removed 5 bases at V and 2 bases at J, leaving 7 bases unmatched. Germline CDR1 is SGHTA and CDR2 is FQGNSA. There are 16 residues in the CDR3. The CDR3 protein is CASSRASGGTTDTQYF. The DNA of the CDR3 is TGTGCCAGCAGCAGGGCTAGCGGGGGAACCACAGATACGCAGTATTTT.

The chain links TRBV11-1 to TRBJ2-7; D is possibly TRBD2 (5 bases). Per the germline V gene, CDR1 is SGHAT and CDR2 is FQDESV (reference sequence). V was trimmed by 4 bases and J by 0 bases, leaving 10 bases between them. The CDR3 totals 14 residues. The CDR3 is CASSSRRDSYEQYF. Here the CDR3 DNA reads TGTGCCAGCAGCTCCAGACGGGACTCCTACGAGCAGTACTTC.

This clone was seen once. The chain uses TRBV6-5 and TRBJ2-3; 9 bases map to TRBD1. CDR1 and CDR2 (germline): MNHEY, SVGAGI. V lost 4 bases and J lost 0; bases outside the gene matches: 5. The CDR3 consists of 16 residues. The CDR3 protein is CASSLTGGLSTDTQYF. The DNA of the CDR3 is TGTGCCAGCAGTTTAACAGGGGGCTTAAGCACAGATACGCAGTATTTT.

The chain recombines TRBV7-8 with TRBJ1-1; D not certain. Trimming removed 1 base at V and 10 bases at J, with 10 bases between. CDR3 size: 12 residues. Germline CDR1 reads SGHVS; CDR2 reads FQNEAQ. CDR3: CASSLDAWRAFF. CDR3 DNA: TGTGCCAGCAGCTTAGATGCGTGGAGAGCTTTCTTT.

CDR3 residues: CASSLVAQPEAFF. The CDR3 DNA reads as TGTGCCAGCAGCTTAGTCGCACAACCTGAAGCTTTCTTT. This chain joins TRBV11-3 and TRBJ1-1, with D uncertain. Germline CDR1 SGHNT, CDR2 YENEEA. The CDR3 contains 13 residues. Trimming pared 1 base from V and 6 bases from J, leaving 9 bases between.

This clone was observed a single time. The V gene is TRBV7-2, the J gene TRBJ1-1; TRBD1 matches at 10 bases. Germline trimming cut 7 bases from V and 5 bases from J; bases unmatched to any gene: 4. The CDR3 consists of 13 residues. Looked up from germline, CDR1 is SGHTA and CDR2 is FQGNSA. The CDR3 loop is CASIDRGQTEAFF. CDR3 nucleotides: TGTGCCAGCATAGACAGGGGGCAGACTGAAGCTTTCTTT.

Only one count was recorded for this clone. The CDR3 sequence: CASSPTGQVYNEQFF. The DNA for the CDR3 is TGTGCCAGCAGCCCCACGGGACAGGTATACAATGAGCAGTTCTTC. The V call is TRBV7-3, the J call TRBJ2-1; 8 bases map to TRBD1. This CDR3 is 15 amino acids long. CDR1 and CDR2 from the germline V gene are SGHTA and FQGTGA. J gave up 4 bases and V 5 bases, and 7 bases lay outside the gene matches.

The chain joins TRBV11-3 to TRBJ2-2, with TRBD1 matching 8 bases. Germline assignment: CDR1 SGHNT and CDR2 YENEEA. J gave up 1 base and V 3 bases, and 1 base lay outside the gene matches. The CDR3 contains 15 residues. CDR3 residues: CASSLGQVNTGELFF. The CDR3, as DNA: TGTGCCAGCAGCTTGGGACAGGTGAACACCGGGGAGCTGTTTTTT.

This clone was seen a single time. This sequence joins TRBV11-3 and TRBJ1-2; D may be TRBD1 (5 bases). CDR1 is SGHNT and CDR2 is YENEEA in the germline V gene. The CDR3 has 11 amino acids. Trimming pared 7 bases from V and 6 bases from J, leaving 9 bases between. Here the CDR3 reads CASTGPDGYTF. The CDR3 DNA reads as TGTGCCAGCACAGGGCCCGATGGCTACACCTTC.

This clone was observed once. V is TRBV29-1 and J is TRBJ2-2; 10 nucleotides match TRBD1. From germline, CDR1 is SQVTM and CDR2 ANQGSEA. V was pared by 0 bases and J by 3 bases, with 1 base of the junction left unmatched. CDR3 length equals 15 residues. Here the CDR3 reads CSVEEGTGDTGELFF. Here the CDR3 DNA reads TGCAGCGTTGAAGAAGGGACAGGGGACACCGGGGAGCTGTTTTTT.

The chain combines TRBV2 with TRBJ1-2; tentative D call: TRBD1 (5 bases). Germline V lookup: CDR1 SNHLY, CDR2 FYNNEI. CDR3 length: 14 residues. With 6 bases removed from V and 0 bases from J, the gap between germline ends came to 11 bases. In DNA form, the CDR3 reads TGTGCCAGCAGCCCGGGACTCCCTAACTATGGCTACACCTTC. Its translation: CASSPGLPNYGYTF.

The chain combines TRBV6-2 or TRBV6-3 with TRBJ2-7; 12 nucleotides agree with TRBD2. The CDR3 runs 16 residues. J gave up 0 bases and V 5 bases, and 5 bases lay outside the gene matches. The germline V gene has CDR1 MNHEY and CDR2 SVGEGT. CDR3 amino acids: CASSQWTSGISYEQYF. DNA of the CDR3: TGTGCCAGCAGTCAATGGACTAGCGGGATCTCCTACGAGCAGTACTTC.

The genes are TRBV7-8 and TRBJ2-1, with TRBD2 as a possible D gene (5 bases). The germline CDR1 and CDR2 sequences are SGHVS and FQNEAQ. This CDR3 region has 13 residues. The ends were cut back, 5 bases at V and 6 bases at J, with 11 bases in the middle. The CDR3 loop reads CASSTDYSNEQFF. DNA of the CDR3: TGTGCCAGCAGCACTGACTACTCCAATGAGCAGTTCTTC.

A few counts support this clone. The chain links TRBV19 to TRBJ1-1; D perhaps matches TRBD1 (5 bases). Looked up from germline, CDR1 is LNHDA and CDR2 is SQIVND (reference sequence). V was shortened by 5 bases and J by 5 bases, with 12 bases between the two germline ends. The CDR3 length is 13 residues. The CDR3: CASSASGVTEAFF. The CDR3 DNA sequence: TGTGCCAGTAGTGCTTCGGGGGTTACTGAAGCTTTCTTT.

The rearrangement uses TRBV18 and TRBJ1-3; D ambiguous. The CDR3 contains 15 residues. Trimming took off 6 bases at V and 8 bases at J, with 20 bases between the two ends. Per the germline V gene, CDR1 is KGHSH and CDR2 is LQKENI. The CDR3 here is CASSVIYSVEDTIYF. CDR3 bases: TGTGCCAGCTCTGTTATCTATTCGGTCGAGGACACCATATATTTT.

The rearrangement uses TRBV5-1 and TRBJ2-5, with 11 bases identical to TRBD1. The V gene end was trimmed by 4 bases and the J gene end by 4 bases; junction bases not matched to a gene: 6. The CDR3 contains 15 residues. Germline CDR1 SGHRS, CDR2 YFSETQ. This CDR3 is CASSPRTGGSETQYF. For the CDR3, the DNA is TGCGCCAGCAGCCCGAGGACAGGGGGCTCAGAGACCCAGTACTTC.

The count of this clone is one. The chain recombines TRBV5-6 with TRBJ2-7, with TRBD1 as a possible D gene (6 bases). The CDR3 runs 15 residues. V lost 0 bases and J 3 bases, leaving 13 bases between the germline ends. Germline V gene sequence: CDR1 SGHDT, CDR2 YYEEEE. The CDR3 spells CASSLEQGLGYEQYF. The CDR3 DNA is TGTGCCAGCAGCTTGGAACAGGGATTGGGCTACGAGCAGTACTTC. The complete variable domain, with remaining parts taken from reference TRBV5-6 and TRBJ2-7, reads DAGVTQSPTHLIKTRGQQVTLRCSPKSGHDTVSWYQQALGQGPQFIFQYYEEEERQRGNFPDRFSGHQFPNYSSELNVNALLLGDSALYLCASSLEQGLGYEQYFGPGTRLTVT.

This rearrangement joins TRBV10-3 to TRBJ2-5; TRBD2 is a possible D gene (6 bases). The germline V gene has CDR1 ENHRY and CDR2 SYGVKD. Trimming shortened V by 0 bases and J by 3 bases, and 8 bases separated the two germline ends. CDR3 size: 14 residues. The CDR3 region is CAISESTREETQYF. CDR3 coding DNA: TGTGCCATCAGTGAGTCGACTAGGGAAGAGACCCAGTACTTC.

The chain employs TRBV12-5 and TRBJ2-3, with 9 bases aligning to TRBD1. Trimming cost V 8 bases and J 4 bases; bases outside gene matches: 16. The CDR3 has 17 amino acids. Germline-derived CDR1 and CDR2 are LGHNT and FRNRAP. CDR3 residues: CASSRTPGTGFADTQYF. The CDR3 DNA reads TGTGCTAGTTCCCGGACCCCCGGGACAGGGTTCGCAGATACGCAGTATTTT.

This chain links TRBV7-9 with TRBJ2-1, with D maybe TRBD2 (5 bases). This CDR3 contains 19 residues. V dropped 2 bases and J dropped 0 bases, with 20 bases sitting between them. Germline CDR1 SEHNR, CDR2 FQNEAQ (reference sequence). CDR3 region: CASSLTTSFGVGSYNEQFF. In nucleotides, the CDR3 is TGTGCCAGCAGCTTAACTACTAGTTTTGGGGTGGGCTCCTACAATGAGCAGTTCTTC.

The rearrangement joins TRBV29-1 to TRBJ2-2; 7 positions match TRBD1. This CDR3 is built from 15 residues. V trimming: 5 bases; J trimming: 4 bases; junction bases outside the gene matches: 10. Germline values: CDR1 SQVTM, CDR2 ANQGSEA. CDR3 sequence (DNA): TGCAGCGTTCTAGGGACAGCCCGGGGCACCGGGGAGCTGTTTTTT. Translation gives CSVLGTARGTGELFF.

The chain is built from TRBV4-2 and TRBJ2-1, with D possibly TRBD2 on 6 matching bases. CDR3 size: 16 residues. CDR1 and CDR2 (germline): LGHNA, YNFKEQ. The V end was cut by 1 base, the J end by 3 bases, with 13 bases between. The CDR3 sequence is CASSQAVGTDYNEQFF. CDR3 nucleotide sequence: TGTGCCAGCAGCCAAGCAGTAGGGACTGACTACAATGAGCAGTTCTTC.

The rearrangement links TRBV11-3 to TRBJ2-2; D is possibly TRBD2 (5 bases). Per germline, CDR1 SGHNT and CDR2 YENEEA. The CDR3 is made up of 14 amino acids. Trimming stripped 5 bases from V and 7 bases from J, with 14 bases between. In DNA form, the CDR3 reads TGTGCCAGCAGCCCCCGGGATACGGTCGGGGAGCTGTTTTTT. Amino acid sequence: CASSPRDTVGELFF.

The chain uses TRBV6-5 and TRBJ1-1, with D possibly TRBD1 on 5 matching bases. This CDR3 comprises 13 residues. In germline, CDR1 is MNHEY, CDR2 SVGAGI. Between the trimmed V and J ends, which lost 2 bases and 6 bases, there was a span of 10 bases. The DNA of the CDR3 is TGTGCCAGCAGTTACCTGGGGGGGGCTGAAGCTTTCTTT. Protein sequence: CASSYLGGAEAFF.

This chain connects TRBV19 to TRBJ1-2; 7 bases agree with TRBD1. V was clipped by 8 bases and J by 2 bases; unmatched bases: 11. Germline CDR1 is LNHDA and CDR2 is SQIVND (reference sequence). The CDR3 spans 15 residues. The CDR3 reads CASGTSTGSNYGYTF. CDR3 nucleotide sequence: TGTGCCAGTGGGACGTCGACAGGGTCCAACTATGGCTACACCTTC. The variable domain in full, completed from reference TRBV19 and TRBJ1-2, reads DGGITQSPKYLFRKEGQNVTLSCEQNLNHDAMYWYRQDPGQGLRLIYYSQIVNDFQKGDIAEGYSVSREKKESFPLTVTSAQKNPTAFYLCASGTSTGSNYGYTFGSGTRLTVV.

The chain couples TRBV7-6 to TRBJ1-3; D may be TRBD1 (5 bases). The CDR3 runs 15 residues. Per germline, CDR1 SGHVS and CDR2 FNYEAQ. The V end was cut by 8 bases, the J end by 1 base, with 15 bases between. The CDR3 DNA reads as TGTGCCAGCGGCAGACAGCCCGATTCTGGAAACACCATATATTTT. Translating it yields CASGRQPDSGNTIYF.